This T cell receptor (beta chain) was captured in a study of OX40 agonist ivuxolimab in advanced cancers. About the research overall: Patients achieving partial responses numbered three: one hepatocellular carcinoma case and two cutaneous melanoma cases.

Libraries were prepared by immunoSEQ multiplex PCR; TCRdb keeps only in-frame clonotypes and omits some of them. This table holds tens of thousands of clones, 86% found once. Points on this clone: Its antigen is currently unknown.

Study-wide findings and caveats: Clones of CD4+ and CD8+ blood T cells grew by week 6 at doses of 0.1 to 3.0 mg/kg. In general, CD8+ T cells held more expanded clones than CD4+ did, on average. Patients who responded partially at 0.1-3.0 mg/kg showed clonal expansion ranking among the lowest.

CDR3 length: 14 residues. Germline CDR1 reads SGDLS; CDR2 reads YYNGEE. Trimming shortened V by 1 base and J by 4 bases, and 10 bases separated the two germline ends. This chain uses TRBV9 with TRBJ2-3; D tentatively fits TRBD1 or TRBD2 (6 bases each). This TCR came from an adult with an advanced solid tumor such as melanoma, head and neck, liver or kidney cancer. The sample here was CD4+ or CD8+ T cells sorted from blood, taken in a trial of the OX40 agonist ivuxolimab. This CDR3 is CASSVLGGSDTQYF. DNA of the CDR3: TGTGCCAGCAGCGTATTGGGGGGCTCAGATACGCAGTATTTT.